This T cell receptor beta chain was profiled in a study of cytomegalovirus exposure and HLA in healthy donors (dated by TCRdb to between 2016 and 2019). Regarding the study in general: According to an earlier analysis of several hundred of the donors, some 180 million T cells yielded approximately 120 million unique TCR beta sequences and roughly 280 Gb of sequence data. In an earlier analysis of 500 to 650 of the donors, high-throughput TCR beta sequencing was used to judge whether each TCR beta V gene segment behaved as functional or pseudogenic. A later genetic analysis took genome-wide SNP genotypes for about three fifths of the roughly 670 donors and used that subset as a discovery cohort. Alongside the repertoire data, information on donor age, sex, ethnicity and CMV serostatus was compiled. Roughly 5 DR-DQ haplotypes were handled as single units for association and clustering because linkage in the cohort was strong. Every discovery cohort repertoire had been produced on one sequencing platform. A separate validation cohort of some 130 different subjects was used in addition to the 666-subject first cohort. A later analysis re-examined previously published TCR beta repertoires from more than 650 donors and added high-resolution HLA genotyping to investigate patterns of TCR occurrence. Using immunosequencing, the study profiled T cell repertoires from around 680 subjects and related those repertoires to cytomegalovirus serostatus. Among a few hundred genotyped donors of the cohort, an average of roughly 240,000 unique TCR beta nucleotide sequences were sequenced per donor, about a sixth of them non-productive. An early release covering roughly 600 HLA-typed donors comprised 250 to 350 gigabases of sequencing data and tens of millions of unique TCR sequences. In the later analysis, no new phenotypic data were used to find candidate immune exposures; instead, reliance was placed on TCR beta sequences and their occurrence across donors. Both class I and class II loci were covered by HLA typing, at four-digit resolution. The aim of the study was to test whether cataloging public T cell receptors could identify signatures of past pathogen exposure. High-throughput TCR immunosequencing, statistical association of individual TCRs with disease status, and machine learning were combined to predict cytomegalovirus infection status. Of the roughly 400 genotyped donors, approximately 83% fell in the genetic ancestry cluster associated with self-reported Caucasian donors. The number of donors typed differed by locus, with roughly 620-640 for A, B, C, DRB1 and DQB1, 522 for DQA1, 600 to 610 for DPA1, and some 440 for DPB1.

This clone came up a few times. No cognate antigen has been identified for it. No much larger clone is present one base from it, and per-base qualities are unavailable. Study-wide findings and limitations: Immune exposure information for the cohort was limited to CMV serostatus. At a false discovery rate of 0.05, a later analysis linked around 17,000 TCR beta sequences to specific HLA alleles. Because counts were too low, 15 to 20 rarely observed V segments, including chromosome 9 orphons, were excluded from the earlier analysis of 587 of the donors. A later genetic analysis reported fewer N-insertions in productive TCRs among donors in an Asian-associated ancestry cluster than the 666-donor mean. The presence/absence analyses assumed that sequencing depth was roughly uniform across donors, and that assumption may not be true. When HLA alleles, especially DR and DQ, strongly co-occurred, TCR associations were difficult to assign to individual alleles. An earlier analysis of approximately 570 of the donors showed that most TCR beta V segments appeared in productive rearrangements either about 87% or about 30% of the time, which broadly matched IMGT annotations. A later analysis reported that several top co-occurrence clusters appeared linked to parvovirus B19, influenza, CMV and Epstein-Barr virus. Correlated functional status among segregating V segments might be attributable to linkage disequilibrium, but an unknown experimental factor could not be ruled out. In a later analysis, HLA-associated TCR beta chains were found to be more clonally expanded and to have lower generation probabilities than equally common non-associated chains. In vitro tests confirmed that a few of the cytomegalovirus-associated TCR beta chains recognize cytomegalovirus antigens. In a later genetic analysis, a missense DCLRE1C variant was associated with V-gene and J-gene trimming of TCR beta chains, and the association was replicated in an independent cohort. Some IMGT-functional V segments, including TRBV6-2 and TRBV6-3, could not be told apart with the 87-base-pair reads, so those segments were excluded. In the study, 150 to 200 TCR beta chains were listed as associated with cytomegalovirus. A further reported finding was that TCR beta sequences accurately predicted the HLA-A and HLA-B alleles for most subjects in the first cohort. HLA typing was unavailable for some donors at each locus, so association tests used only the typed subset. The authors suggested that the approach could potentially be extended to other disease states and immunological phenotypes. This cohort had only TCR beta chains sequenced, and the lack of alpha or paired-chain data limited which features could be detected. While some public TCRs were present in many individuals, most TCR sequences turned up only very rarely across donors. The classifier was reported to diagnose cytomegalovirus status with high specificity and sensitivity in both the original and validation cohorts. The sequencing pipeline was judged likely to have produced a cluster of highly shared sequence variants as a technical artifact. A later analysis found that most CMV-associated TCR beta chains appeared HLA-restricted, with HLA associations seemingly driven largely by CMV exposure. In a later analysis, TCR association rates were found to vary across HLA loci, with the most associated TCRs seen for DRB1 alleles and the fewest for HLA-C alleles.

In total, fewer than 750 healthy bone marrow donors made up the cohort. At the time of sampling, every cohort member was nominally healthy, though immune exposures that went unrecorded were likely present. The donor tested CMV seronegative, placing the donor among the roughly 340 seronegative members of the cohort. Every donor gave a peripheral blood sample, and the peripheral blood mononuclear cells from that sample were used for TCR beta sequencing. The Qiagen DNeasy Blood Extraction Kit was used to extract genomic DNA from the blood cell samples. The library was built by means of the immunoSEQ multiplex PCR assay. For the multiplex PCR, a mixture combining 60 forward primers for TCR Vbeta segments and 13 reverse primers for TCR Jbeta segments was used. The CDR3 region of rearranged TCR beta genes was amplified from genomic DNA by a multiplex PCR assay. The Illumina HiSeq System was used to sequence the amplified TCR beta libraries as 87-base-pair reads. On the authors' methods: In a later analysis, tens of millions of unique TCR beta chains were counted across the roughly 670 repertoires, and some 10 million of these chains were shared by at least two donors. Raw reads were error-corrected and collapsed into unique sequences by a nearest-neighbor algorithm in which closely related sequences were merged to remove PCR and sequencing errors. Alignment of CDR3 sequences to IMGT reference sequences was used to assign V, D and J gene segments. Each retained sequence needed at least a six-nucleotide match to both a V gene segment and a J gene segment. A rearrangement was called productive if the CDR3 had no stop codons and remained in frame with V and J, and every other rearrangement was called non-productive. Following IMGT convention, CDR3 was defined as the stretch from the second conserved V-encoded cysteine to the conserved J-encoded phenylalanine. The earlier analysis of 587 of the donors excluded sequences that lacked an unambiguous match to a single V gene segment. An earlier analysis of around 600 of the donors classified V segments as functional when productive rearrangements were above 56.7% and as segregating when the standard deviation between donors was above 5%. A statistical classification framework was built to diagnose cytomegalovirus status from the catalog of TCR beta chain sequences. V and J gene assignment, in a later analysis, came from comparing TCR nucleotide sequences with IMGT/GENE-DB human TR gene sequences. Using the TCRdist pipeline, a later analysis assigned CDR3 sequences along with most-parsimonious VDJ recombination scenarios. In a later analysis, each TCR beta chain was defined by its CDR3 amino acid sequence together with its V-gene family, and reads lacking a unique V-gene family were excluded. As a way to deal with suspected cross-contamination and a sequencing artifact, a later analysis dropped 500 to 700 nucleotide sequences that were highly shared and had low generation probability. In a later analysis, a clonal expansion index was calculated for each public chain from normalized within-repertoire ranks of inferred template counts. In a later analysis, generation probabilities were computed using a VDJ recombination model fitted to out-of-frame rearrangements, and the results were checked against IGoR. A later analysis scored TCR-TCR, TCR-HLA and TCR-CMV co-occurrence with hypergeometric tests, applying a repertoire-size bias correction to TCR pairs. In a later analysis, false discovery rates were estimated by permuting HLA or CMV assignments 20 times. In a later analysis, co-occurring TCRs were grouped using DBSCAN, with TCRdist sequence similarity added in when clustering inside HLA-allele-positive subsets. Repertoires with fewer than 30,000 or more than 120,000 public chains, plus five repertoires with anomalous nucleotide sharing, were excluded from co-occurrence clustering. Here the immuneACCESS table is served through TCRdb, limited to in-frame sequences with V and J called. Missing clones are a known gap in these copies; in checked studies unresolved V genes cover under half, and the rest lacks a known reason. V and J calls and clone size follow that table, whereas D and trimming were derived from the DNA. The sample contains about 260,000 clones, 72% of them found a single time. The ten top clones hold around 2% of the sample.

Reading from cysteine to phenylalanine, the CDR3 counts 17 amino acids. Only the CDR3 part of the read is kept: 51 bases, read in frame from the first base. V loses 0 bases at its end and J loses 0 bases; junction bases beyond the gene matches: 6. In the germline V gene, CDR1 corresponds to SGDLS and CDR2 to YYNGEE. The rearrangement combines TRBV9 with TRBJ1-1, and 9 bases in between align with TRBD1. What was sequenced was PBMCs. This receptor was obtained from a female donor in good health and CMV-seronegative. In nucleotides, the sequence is TGTGCCAGCAGCGTAGGGGGACAGGGCCCCATGAACACTGAAGCTTTCTTT. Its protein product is CASSVGGQGPMNTEAFF.